The 14 T cell receptor beta chains below were found in one sample sequenced in a study of beta chain features in type 1 diabetes. Every bit of the isolated RNA underwent reverse transcription, so sequencing read expressed TCRB transcripts. The protocol was immunoSEQ multiplex PCR, while the TCRdb copy is restricted to in-frame clones and leaves out a portion. The table lists 130,000 to 150,000 clones, less than 9% of them singletons, with about 1.5% in the top ten. Input material: central memory CD4+ T cells from blood. The receptors were sampled from a woman aged 25 to 39 in good health.

In its sample, this clone was seen a few times. The V call is TRBV21-1, the J call TRBJ2-1; the D segment call TRBD2 is taken from the table without a DNA check. TRBV21-1 is a known pseudogene. The CDR3 has 20 residues. CDR3 in amino acids: CASSKDRTSGRTSSYNEQFF. The CDR3 DNA reads as TGTGCCAGCAGCAAAGACAGGACTAGCGGGAGGACTAGCTCCTACAATGAGCAGTTCTTC.

In its sample, this clone was seen a few times. CDR3 bases: TGTGCCAGTAGTCCCACTAGCGGGAGTCACAATGAGCAGTTCTTC. Its protein product is CASSPTSGSHNEQFF. The V gene is TRBV19, the J gene TRBJ2-1, with TRBD2 identical over 11 bases. The CDR3 has 15 residues. The trim removed 5 bases at V and 5 bases at J, leaving 5 bases unmatched. CDR1 and CDR2 (germline): LNHDA, SQIVND (reference sequence).

This chain links TRBV11-1 with TRBJ2-5, with TRBD1 identical over 7 bases. Germline V gene lookup returns CDR1 SGHAT and CDR2 FQDESV (reference sequence). Trimming cost V 0 bases and J 3 bases; bases outside gene matches: 7. There are 16 residues in the CDR3. The DNA for the CDR3 is TGTGCCAGCAGCTTAGCCGGTTGGGGGACAGAAGAGACCCAGTACTTC. Its protein is CASSLAGWGTEETQYF.

This chain uses TRBV4-3 with TRBJ2-7; TRBD2 is a possible D gene (5 bases). Germline values: CDR1 LGHNA, CDR2 YSLEER. The V end lost 8 bases, the J end lost 7 bases, and 21 bases lay between the germline ends. The CDR3 is 14 residues long. In nucleotides, the CDR3 is TGCGCCAGCCATATCGAAGAGGGTCGTCGGGAGCAGTACTTC. This encodes CASHIEEGRREQYF.

This clone was detected a few times. The V gene is TRBV7-9, the J gene TRBJ1-1; no definite D call. CDR1 SEHNR and CDR2 FQNEAQ come from the germline V gene (reference sequence). V was pared by 5 bases and J by 4 bases, with 17 bases between. This CDR3 comprises 15 residues. In DNA, the CDR3 is TGTGCCAGCAGCCCCGTAGAGCTTATTCGCACTGAAGCTTTCTTT. Encoded protein: CASSPVELIRTEAFF.

The chain recombines TRBV19 with TRBJ2-3; TRBD1 matches 8 bases. J gave up 4 bases and V 10 bases, and 22 bases lay outside the gene matches. Germline values: CDR1 LNHDA, CDR2 SQIVND (reference sequence). The CDR3 has 18 residues. This CDR3 reads CATKGQGPHTSLADTQYF. CDR3 bases: TGTGCCACAAAAGGACAGGGACCGCACACCAGTTTGGCAGATACGCAGTATTTT.

This rearrangement joins TRBV4-3 to TRBJ2-2; 12 positions match TRBD2. The germline gives CDR1 LGHNA, CDR2 YSLEER. CDR3 length: 20 residues. The V gene end was trimmed by 0 bases and the J gene end by 4 bases; junction bases not matched to a gene: 12. CDR3 residues: CASSQDSRARLAGVTGELFF. CDR3 nucleotide sequence: TGCGCCAGCAGCCAAGACTCGAGGGCGAGACTAGCGGGAGTCACCGGGGAGCTGTTTTTT.

This clone occurred a few times. This rearrangement joins TRBV18 to TRBJ1-1, with 7 bases matching TRBD1. J gave up 0 bases and V 6 bases, and 7 bases lay outside the gene matches. The CDR3 consists of 15 residues. Germline V gene data show CDR1 as KGHSH and CDR2 as LQKENI. The CDR3 DNA reads as TGTGCCAGCTCGCGGGACAGCGACATGAACACTGAAGCTTTCTTT. It is translated as CASSRDSDMNTEAFF.

This rearrangement joins TRBV28 to TRBJ1-5, with D possibly matching TRBD1 (5 bases). Germline values: CDR1 MDHEN, CDR2 SYDVKM. Trimming cost V 3 bases and J 6 bases, with 18 bases left between them. The CDR3 is 16 residues long. This CDR3 reads CASSLSGQGMSQPQHF. CDR3 in DNA: TGTGCCAGCAGTTTGTCTGGGCAGGGAATGAGTCAGCCCCAGCATTTT.

There are a few counts of this clone. DNA of the CDR3: TGTGCCAGCAGTTTGGCGGGTATCTCCTACAATGAGCAGTTCTTC. Translating it yields CASSLAGISYNEQFF. The chain joins TRBV28 to TRBJ2-1, with D possibly matching TRBD2 (5 bases). The CDR3 is made up of 15 amino acids. Between the trimmed V and J ends, which lost 3 bases and 0 bases, there was a span of 9 bases. Germline lookup yields CDR1 MDHEN and CDR2 SYDVKM.

This clone was counted a few times. The rearrangement joins TRBV4-3 to TRBJ1-2; 9 positions agree with TRBD1. The CDR3 consists of 16 residues. CDR1 LGHNA and CDR2 YSLEER come from the germline V gene. The ends lost 4 bases at V and 4 bases at J; junction bases unmatched: 10. CDR3 loop: CASSPPTGQGVYGYTF. DNA for the CDR3: TGCGCCAGCAGCCCACCCACGGGACAGGGAGTCTATGGCTACACCTTC.

The chain combines TRBV18 with TRBJ2-1, with D tentatively TRBD2 (6 bases). Trimming removed 3 bases from V and 13 bases from J, with 13 bases in between. CDR1 KGHSH and CDR2 LQKENI come from the germline V gene. This CDR3 comprises 12 residues. The CDR3 region has the DNA TGTGCCAGCTCACCCTCTAGCGACTTTCAGTTCTTC. It encodes CASSPSSDFQFF.

Ten or more counts support this clone. This chain links TRBV29-1 with TRBJ2-2; 9 nucleotides match TRBD1. V lost 3 bases, J lost 5 bases, and 4 bases stayed unmatched. CDR1 SQVTM and CDR2 ANQGSEA come from the germline V gene. This CDR3 spans 14 amino acids. CDR3 DNA sequence: TGCAGCGTTGAGGGACAGGGTTTAACCGGGGAGCTGTTTTTT. This translates into CSVEGQGLTGELFF.

The chain employs TRBV30 and TRBJ2-7; D may be TRBD2 (6 bases). Germline assignment: CDR1 GTSNPN and CDR2 SVGIG (reference sequence). The ends were cut back, 3 bases at V and 1 base at J, with 13 bases in the middle. This CDR3 is built from 14 residues. CDR3 in DNA: TGTGCCTGGAGATACGGGAGTAGGTCCTACGAGCAGTACTTC. It encodes CAWRYGSRSYEQYF. The complete variable domain, with remaining parts taken from reference TRBV30 and TRBJ2-7, reads SQTIHQWPATLVQPVGSPLSLECTVEGTSNPNLYWYRQAAGRGLQLLFYSVGIGQISSEVPQNLSASRPQDRQFILSSKKLLLSDSGFYLCAWRYGSRSYEQYFGPGTRLTVT.